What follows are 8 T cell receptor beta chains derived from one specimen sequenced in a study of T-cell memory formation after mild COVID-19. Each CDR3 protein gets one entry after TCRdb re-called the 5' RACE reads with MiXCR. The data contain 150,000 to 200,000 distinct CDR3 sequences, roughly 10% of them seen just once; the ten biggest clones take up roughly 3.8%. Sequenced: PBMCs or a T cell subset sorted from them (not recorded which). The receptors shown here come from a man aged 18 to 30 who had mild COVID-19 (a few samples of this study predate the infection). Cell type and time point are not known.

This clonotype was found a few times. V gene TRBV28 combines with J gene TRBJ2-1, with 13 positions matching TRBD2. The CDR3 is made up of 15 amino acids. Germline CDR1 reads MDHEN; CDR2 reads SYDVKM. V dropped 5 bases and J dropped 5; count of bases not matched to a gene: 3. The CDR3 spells CASSRTSGGDNEQFF. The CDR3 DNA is TGTGCCAGCAGTCGGACTAGCGGGGGCGACAATGAGCAGTTCTTC. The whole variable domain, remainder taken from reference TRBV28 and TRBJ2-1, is DVKVTQSSRYLVKRTGEKVFLECVQDMDHENMFWYRQDPGLGLRLIYFSYDVKMKEKGDIPEGYSVSREKKERFSLILESASTNQTSMYLCASSRTSGGDNEQFFGPGTRLTVL.

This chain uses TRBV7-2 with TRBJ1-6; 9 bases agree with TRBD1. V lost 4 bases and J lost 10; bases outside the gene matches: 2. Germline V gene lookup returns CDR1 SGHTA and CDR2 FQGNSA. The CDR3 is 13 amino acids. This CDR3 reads CASSSTGGSPLHF. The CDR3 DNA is TGTGCCAGCAGCTCGACAGGGGGGTCACCCCTCCACTTT.

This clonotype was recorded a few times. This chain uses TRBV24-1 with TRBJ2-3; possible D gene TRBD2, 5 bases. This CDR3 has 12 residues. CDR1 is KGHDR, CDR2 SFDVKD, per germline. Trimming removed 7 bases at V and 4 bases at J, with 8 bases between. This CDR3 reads CATSEGPDTQYF. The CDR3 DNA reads TGTGCCACCAGCGAGGGTCCAGATACGCAGTATTTT.

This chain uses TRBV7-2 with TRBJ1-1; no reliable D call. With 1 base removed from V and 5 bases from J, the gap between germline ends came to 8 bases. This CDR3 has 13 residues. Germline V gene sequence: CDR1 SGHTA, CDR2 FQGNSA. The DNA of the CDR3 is TGTGCCAGCAGCTTAGGTACGAGGACTGAAGCTTTCTTT. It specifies CASSLGTRTEAFF.

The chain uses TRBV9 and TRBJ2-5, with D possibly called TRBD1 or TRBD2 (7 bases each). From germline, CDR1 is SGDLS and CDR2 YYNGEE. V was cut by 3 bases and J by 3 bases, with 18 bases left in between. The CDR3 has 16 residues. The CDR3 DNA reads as TGTGCCAGCAGCGAAAGGCAGGGGGGGCCAGAAGAGACCCAGTACTTC. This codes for CASSERQGGPEETQYF.

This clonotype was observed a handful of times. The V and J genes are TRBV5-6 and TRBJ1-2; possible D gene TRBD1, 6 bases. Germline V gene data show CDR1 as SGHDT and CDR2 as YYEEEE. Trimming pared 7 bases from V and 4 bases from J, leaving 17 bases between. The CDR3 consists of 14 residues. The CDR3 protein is CASGQTDRSYGYTF. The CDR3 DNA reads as TGTGCCAGCGGACAAACGGACAGATCCTATGGCTACACCTTC.

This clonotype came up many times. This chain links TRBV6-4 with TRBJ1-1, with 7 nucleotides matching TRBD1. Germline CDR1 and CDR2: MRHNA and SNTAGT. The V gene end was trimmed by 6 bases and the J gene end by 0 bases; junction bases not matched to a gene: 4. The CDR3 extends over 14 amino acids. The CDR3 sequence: CASRRQGLNTEAFF. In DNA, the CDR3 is TGTGCCAGCAGGAGACAGGGCTTGAACACTGAAGCTTTCTTT.

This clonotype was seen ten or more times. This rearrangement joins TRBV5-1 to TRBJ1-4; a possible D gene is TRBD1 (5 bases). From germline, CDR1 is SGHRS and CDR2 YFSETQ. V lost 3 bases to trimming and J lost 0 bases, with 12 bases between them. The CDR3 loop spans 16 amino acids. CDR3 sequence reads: CASSSSQGATNEKLFF. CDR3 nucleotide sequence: TGCGCCAGCAGCTCTTCCCAGGGCGCAACTAATGAAAAACTGTTTTTT.